Here is one T cell receptor (beta chain) with its context. This entry is derived from a study of blood T cell repertoires in COVID-19. Data came from immunoSEQ multiplex PCR; TCRdb stores just in-frame clones and leaves some out. Of roughly 320,000 clones in the sample, more than 75% were seen once. Sequenced input: PBMCs or T cells enriched from blood (not recorded which). This receptor was identified in a man in his thirties or forties who had recovered from COVID-19.

In DNA form, the CDR3 reads TGTGCCAGCAGTTACGGCGCCGGGTTTAATGAGCAGTTCTTC. It codes for CASSYGAGFNEQFF. The chain combines TRBV6-5 with TRBJ2-1; the D is unclear. The ends were cut back, 2 bases at V and 7 bases at J, with 12 bases in the middle. CDR1 is MNHEY and CDR2 is SVGAGI in the germline V gene. There are 14 residues in the CDR3.